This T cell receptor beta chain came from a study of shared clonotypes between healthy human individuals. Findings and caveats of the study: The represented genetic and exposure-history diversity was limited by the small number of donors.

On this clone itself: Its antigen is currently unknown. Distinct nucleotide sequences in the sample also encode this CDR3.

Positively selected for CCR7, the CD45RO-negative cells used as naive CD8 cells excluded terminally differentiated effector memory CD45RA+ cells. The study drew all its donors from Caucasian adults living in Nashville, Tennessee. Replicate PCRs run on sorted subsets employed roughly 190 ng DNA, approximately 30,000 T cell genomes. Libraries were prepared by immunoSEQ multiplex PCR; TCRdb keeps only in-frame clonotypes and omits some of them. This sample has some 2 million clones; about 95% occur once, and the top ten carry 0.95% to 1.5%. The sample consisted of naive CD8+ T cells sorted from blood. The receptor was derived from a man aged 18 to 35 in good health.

This CDR3 reads CASSYGQHTGELFF. CDR3 nucleotide sequence: TGTGCCAGCAGTTATGGACAACACACCGGGGAGCTGTTTTTT. The V call is TRBV6-5, the J call TRBJ2-2; TRBD1 might be the D (5 bases). Germline lookup yields CDR1 MNHEY and CDR2 SVGAGI. V gave up 3 bases and J gave up 3 bases, with 8 bases separating them. The CDR3 has 14 residues.